What follows are 27 T cell receptor beta chains derived from one specimen sequenced in a study of radiotherapy plus CTLA-4 blockade in lung cancer. Assay used: immunoSEQ multiplex PCR; TCRdb lists only in-frame clones, some missing. The sample holds 65,000 to 90,000 clones, around nine tenths seen once. Material: peripheral blood, obtained from a patient treated with radiotherapy plus ipilimumab. The receptors here all came from a human donor with non-small cell lung cancer who had stable disease on radiotherapy plus ipilimumab.

The chain uses TRBV29-1 and TRBJ2-3; D unresolved. CDR3 length: 12 residues. The germline CDR1 and CDR2 sequences are SQVTM and ANQGSEA. Written as DNA, the CDR3 is TGCGCTACCGGGCCAAGCACAGATACGCAGTATTTT. Translating it yields CATGPSTDTQYF.

The rearrangement joins TRBV18 to TRBJ1-1; D ambiguous. Per germline, CDR1 KGHSH and CDR2 LQKENI. With 3 bases removed from V and 3 bases from J, the gap between germline ends came to 14 bases. CDR3 length: 15 amino acids. The CDR3 loop reads CASSPSPGRDTEAFF. In DNA, the CDR3 is TGTGCCAGCTCACCTTCCCCCGGGAGGGACACTGAAGCTTTCTTT.

The chain combines TRBV6-1 with TRBJ1-5; the D gene is possibly TRBD1 (5 bases). This CDR3 is built from 15 residues. V lost 1 base and J lost 3, with 10 bases in between. Per the germline V gene, CDR1 is MNHNS and CDR2 is SASEGT. The CDR3 region is CASSEDGAPNQPQHF. The CDR3 DNA is TGTGCCAGCAGTGAAGACGGGGCACCCAATCAGCCCCAGCATTTT.

The genes are TRBV5-1 and TRBJ2-1; a weak D match, TRBD1 (6 bases). The CDR3 spans 18 residues. With 0 bases removed from V and 0 bases from J, the gap between germline ends came to 16 bases. From germline, CDR1 is SGHRS and CDR2 YFSETQ. The CDR3 DNA follows: TGCGCCAGCAGCTTGGTGGCAGGGGTTCTTAGCTCCTACAATGAGCAGTTCTTC. Its protein is CASSLVAGVLSSYNEQFF.

J is TRBJ1-1 and V is TRBV9, with TRBD1 identical over 9 bases. The CDR3 is made up of 14 amino acids. Trimming at V came to 3 bases and at J to 6 bases, leaving 6 bases not matched to a gene. Looked up from germline, CDR1 is SGDLS and CDR2 is YYNGEE. CDR3 region: CASSAKQGAAEAFF. The DNA of the CDR3 is TGTGCCAGCAGCGCGAAACAGGGGGCCGCTGAAGCTTTCTTT.

The sample holds one count of this clone. The chain joins TRBV5-1 to TRBJ2-7, with 16 nucleotides matching TRBD2. This CDR3 has 20 residues. The J segment lost 1 base and the V segment lost 1 base, leaving 11 bases of the junction unmatched. In germline, CDR1 is SGHRS, CDR2 YFSETQ. The CDR3 here is CASSLPPGLAGGTPSYEQYF. The CDR3 DNA is TGCGCCAGCAGCTTGCCCCCGGGACTAGCGGGAGGGACCCCTTCCTACGAGCAGTACTTC.

The J gene is TRBJ1-5, the V gene TRBV19; maybe TRBD1 (5 bases). Germline V gene data show CDR1 as LNHDA and CDR2 as SQIVND (reference sequence). V was shortened by 8 bases and J by 1 base, with 12 bases between the two germline ends. The CDR3 length is 14 residues. The CDR3 DNA reads as TGTGCCAGTCGAGGGGAGACCAGCAATCAGCCCCAGCATTTT. Its translation is CASRGETSNQPQHF.

The rearrangement uses TRBV13 and TRBJ2-3; D may be TRBD1 (6 bases). The CDR3 length is 16 residues. The germline CDR1 and CDR2 sequences are PRHDT and FYEKMQ (reference sequence). Trimming shortened V by 2 bases and J by 0 bases, and 12 bases separated the two germline ends. The CDR3 DNA sequence: TGTGCCAGCAGCTTAAGGGGGACCCGAAGCACAGATACGCAGTATTTT. Protein sequence: CASSLRGTRSTDTQYF. Full variable domain (remainder filled in from reference TRBV13 and TRBJ2-3): AAGVIQSPRHLIKEKRETATLKCYPIPRHDTVYWYQQGPGQDPQFLISFYEKMQSDKGSIPDRFSAQQFSDYHSELNMSSLELGDSALYFCASSLRGTRSTDTQYFGPGTRLTVL.

The chain joins TRBV21-1 to TRBJ2-5. TRBV21-1 constitutes a pseudogene. The CDR3 spans 14 residues. The CDR3 region has the DNA TGTGCCAGCAGCAGACAGGGACTACAAGAGACCCAGTACTTC. Its translation: CASSRQGLQETQYF.

This chain links TRBV28 with TRBJ2-7, with 8 positions matching TRBD2. The junction had 9 bases not matched to a gene; V was cut back by 6 bases and J by 5 bases. Germline values: CDR1 MDHEN, CDR2 SYDVKM. The CDR3 loop spans 14 amino acids. CDR3 bases: TGTGCCAGCAGCCCCCGGGGGGGGGCGCACGAGCAGTACTTC. Residues: CASSPRGGAHEQYF.

The table lists this clone with a count of one. The J gene is TRBJ2-7, the V gene TRBV7-8; D call uncertain. The CDR3 has 11 residues. Deletions cut 6 bases from V and 2 bases from J, with 5 bases between. Germline values: CDR1 SGHVS, CDR2 FQNEAQ. The CDR3 spells CASRLTYEQYF. CDR3 bases: TGTGCCAGCAGGCTAACCTACGAGCAGTACTTC.

This rearrangement joins TRBV18 to TRBJ2-7; the D gene is possibly TRBD1 (5 bases). This CDR3 spans 12 amino acids. CDR1 and CDR2 from the germline V gene are KGHSH and LQKENI. The V and J ends lost 6 bases and 6 bases respectively, with 12 bases between them. CDR3 amino acids: CASSLDSFEQYF. In DNA, the CDR3 is TGTGCCAGCTCGCTAGACAGCTTCGAGCAGTACTTC. Full variable domain (remainder filled in from reference TRBV18 and TRBJ2-7): NAGVMQNPRHLVRRRGQEARLRCSPMKGHSHVYWYRQLPEEGLKFMVYLQKENIIDESGMPKERFSAEFPKEGPSILRIQQVVRGDSAAYFCASSLDSFEQYFGPGTRLTVT.

The chain links TRBV28 to TRBJ2-5; unclear D gene. Trimming shortened V by 2 bases and J by 1 base, and 8 bases separated the two germline ends. Per the germline V gene, CDR1 is MDHEN and CDR2 is SYDVKM. The length of the CDR3 is 14 residues. CDR3 region: CASSLRRPQETQYF. The DNA for the CDR3 is TGTGCCAGCAGTTTAAGGCGGCCCCAAGAGACCCAGTACTTC.

J is TRBJ2-6 and V is TRBV6-1; weak D call: TRBD1 (7 bases). The CDR3 extends over 14 amino acids. CDR1 MNHNS and CDR2 SASEGT come from the germline V gene. Trimming took 9 bases from V and 9 from J, leaving 18 bases between them. The CDR3 loop is CASAFAGQNNVLTF. Written as DNA, the CDR3 is TGTGCCAGTGCGTTTGCGGGACAGAACAACGTCCTGACTTTC.

V usage is TRBV5-4 and J usage is TRBJ2-5, with 7 bases fitting TRBD2. Germline V gene data show CDR1 as SGHNT and CDR2 as YYREEE (reference sequence). The CDR3 sequence is 13 residues long. The V gene end was trimmed by 7 bases and the J gene end by 2 bases; junction bases not matched to a gene: 5. The CDR3 region is CASRLADQETQYF. The CDR3 nucleotides are TGTGCCAGCCGTCTAGCGGATCAAGAGACCCAGTACTTC.

The CDR3 sequence: CASSLGGSYNEQFF. The CDR3 coding sequence is TGCGCCAGCAGCTTAGGGGGCTCCTACAATGAGCAGTTCTTC. The chain couples TRBV5-1 to TRBJ2-1, with D perhaps TRBD1 (6 bases). Germline V lookup: CDR1 SGHRS, CDR2 YFSETQ. The CDR3 covers 14 residues. The V end lost 2 bases, the J end lost 0 bases, and 6 bases lay between the germline ends.

V usage is TRBV7-6 and J usage is TRBJ1-1; 8 nucleotides match TRBD1. Germline V gene lookup returns CDR1 SGHVS and CDR2 FNYEAQ. Losses at the gene ends were 4 bases for V and 2 bases for J; bases not matched to a gene: 6. This CDR3 is 15 amino acids long. The CDR3 sequence: CASSSRTGPNTEAFF. CDR3 in DNA: TGTGCCAGCAGCTCGAGGACAGGGCCAAACACTGAAGCTTTCTTT.

The CDR3 DNA sequence: TGTGCCAGCACCGGAGGGAACTATGGCTACACCTTC. Its protein product is CASTGGNYGYTF. This chain joins TRBV6-5 and TRBJ1-2; D not resolved. Germline CDR1 and CDR2: MNHEY and SVGAGI. The CDR3 runs 12 residues. Trimming took off 7 bases at V and 2 bases at J, with 8 bases between the two ends.

This sequence joins TRBV6-4 and TRBJ2-5, with a possible D match to TRBD2 (5 bases). The last part of the DNA fits TRBJ2-7 better; the J call may be wrong. The CDR3 consists of 12 residues. Germline V gene data show CDR1 as MRHNA and CDR2 as SNTAGT. Here the CDR3 reads CASSAGTYEQYF. The CDR3 DNA follows: TGTGCCAGCAGTGCCGGGACCTACGAGCAGTACTTC.

This clone was found a few times. J is TRBJ2-1 and V is TRBV7-3; 9 bases are shared with TRBD1. CDR1 is SGHTA and CDR2 is FQGTGA in the germline V gene. CDR3 length: 14 amino acids. V trimming: 5 bases; J trimming: 7 bases; junction bases outside the gene matches: 6. CDR3 loop: CASSIGQGQNEQFF. In nucleotides, the CDR3 is TGTGCCAGCAGCATAGGACAGGGGCAGAATGAGCAGTTCTTC.

The rearrangement joins TRBV4-2 to TRBJ2-7; D is perhaps TRBD1 (6 bases). The germline V and J ends were trimmed by 2 bases and 1 base, with 15 bases remaining between them. The CDR3 spans 16 residues. Germline values: CDR1 LGHNA, CDR2 YNFKEQ. This chain's CDR3 is CASSQRREQGSYEQYF. DNA of the CDR3: TGTGCCAGCAGCCAAAGAAGAGAACAGGGTTCCTACGAGCAGTACTTC.

The chain joins TRBV19 to TRBJ1-1; D unclear. Looked up from germline, CDR1 is LNHDA and CDR2 is SQIVND (reference sequence). CDR3 length equals 13 residues. Trimming pared 6 bases from V and 0 bases from J, leaving 8 bases between. CDR3 sequence reads: CASRRGVNTEAFF. The CDR3 DNA sequence: TGTGCCAGTAGGCGAGGAGTGAACACTGAAGCTTTCTTT.

V usage is TRBV7-3 and J usage is TRBJ2-5; 9 bases are a match to TRBD2. This CDR3 has 16 amino acids. V dropped 0 bases and J dropped 2; count of bases not matched to a gene: 4. Germline V gives CDR1 SGHTA, CDR2 FQGTGA. CDR3 region: CASSLTGGRVQETQYF. DNA of the CDR3: TGTGCCAGCAGCTTAACGGGCGGGAGGGTGCAAGAGACCCAGTACTTC.

Comment on this clone: Other nucleotide sequences from this sample produce the same CDR3. The J gene is TRBJ1-1, the V gene TRBV7-3; D unclear. There are 12 residues in the CDR3. V lost 5 bases to trimming and J lost 4 bases, with 8 bases between them. CDR1 and CDR2 (germline): SGHTA, FQGTGA. The CDR3 loop reads CASSLGSTEAFF. The CDR3 DNA is TGTGCCAGCAGCCTTGGGAGCACTGAAGCTTTCTTT.

This chain links TRBV4-1 with TRBJ2-5, with unresolved D. The ends were cut back, 0 bases at V and 4 bases at J, with 12 bases in the middle. CDR1 and CDR2 (germline): MGHRA, YSYEKL. This CDR3 comprises 15 residues. The CDR3 bases are TGCGCCAGCAGCCAAGACCGTGGTTCCCCAGAGACCCAGTACTTC. It is translated as CASSQDRGSPETQYF.

The gene calls are TRBV4-1 and TRBJ2-2; TRBD2 matches 8 bases. The CDR3 is 16 amino acids. With 0 bases clipped from V and 1 base from J, the junction kept 1 base outside the gene matches. Germline CDR1 MGHRA, CDR2 YSYEKL. CDR3 DNA: TGCGCCAGCAGCCAAGAAGGGACTAGGAACACCGGGGAGCTGTTTTTT. Its translation: CASSQEGTRNTGELFF.

J is TRBJ2-7 and V is TRBV6-5; D perhaps matches TRBD1 (6 bases). CDR1 is MNHEY, CDR2 SVGAGI, per germline. The CDR3 runs 13 residues. Trimming took off 3 bases at V and 4 bases at J, with 10 bases between the two ends. The CDR3 DNA is TGTGCCAGCAGTTATATGGGGGCTTACGAGCAGTACTTC. Translated: CASSYMGAYEQYF.